A selection of T cell receptor beta chains follows, all from one sample in a study of blood T cell repertoires in COVID-19. Data came from immunoSEQ multiplex PCR; TCRdb stores just in-frame clones and leaves some out. The sample has 250,000 to 350,000 clones; approximately 84% are singletons. Sequenced material: peripheral blood. Source of these receptors: a human donor with COVID-19, enrolled during active disease. The donor label of this sample is uncertain. CDR3s include the opening cysteine and the closing phenylalanine or tryptophan. Fields, in order: V gene, clone size, J gene, D gene, CDR3 DNA, CDR3 protein. D genes are given only for firm matches. Some rows have no size entry. The others give once, few or many, or a class for an expanded clone.

TRBV18,.,TRBJ1-2,TRBD1,TGTGCCAGCTCACCAAGACAGGGTGAAGACTATGGCTACACCTTC,CASSPRQGEDYGYTF
TRBV30,.,TRBJ2-7,TRBD2,TGTGCCTGTACGAGCGGGAGCGGCTACGAGCAGTACTTC,CACTSGSGYEQYF
TRBV27,.,TRBJ2-7,TRBD2,TGTGCCAGCCTACCTAGGGGTGCGGGAGGGCGCGAGCAGTACTTC,CASLPRGAGGREQYF
TRBV7-3,.,TRBJ2-2,TRBD2,TGTGCCAGCAGCTCTAGCGGGAGAAACACCGGGGAGCTGTTTTTT,CASSSSGRNTGELFF
TRBV7-9,.,TRBJ2-3,TRBD2,TGTGCCAGCAGCCAAGGTTTTTTAGCGGGAGATACGCAGTATTTT,CASSQGFLAGDTQYF
TRBV3-1/TRBV3-2,.,TRBJ1-6,.,TGTGCCAGCAGCCAAGATCGGACACTTCTGGCCCTCCACTTT,CASSQDRTLLALHF
TRBV7-7,.,TRBJ2-5,TRBD2,TGTGCTAGCAGAACCGGGACTAGCAGCCAAGAGACCCAGTACTTC,CASRTGTSSQETQYF
TRBV5-1,.,TRBJ2-1,.,TGCGCCAGCAGAGGGGGTGATGAGCAGTTCTTC,CASRGGDEQFF
TRBV24-1,.,TRBJ1-2,.,TGTGCCACCAGTGATCCCTCACAGGGACCACGCGGCTACACCTTC,CATSDPSQGPRGYTF
TRBV7-8,.,TRBJ1-2,.,TGTGCCAGCAGTCCTCTTGACAGGACCGCCTATGGCTACACCTTC,CASSPLDRTAYGYTF
TRBV27,once,TRBJ1-2,.,TGTGCCAGCAGTAGCCCGGGAGGAACTAACTATGGCTACACCTTC,CASSSPGGTNYGYTF
TRBV28,few,TRBJ2-7,.,TGTGCCAGCAGCCCAAACAGGATGAACGAGCAGTACTTC,CASSPNRMNEQYF
TRBV11-2,.,TRBJ1-5,.,TGTGCCAGCAGCTTAGGATTGGGGGGGCTGGAGCCCCAGCATTTT,CASSLGLGGLEPQHF
TRBV30,.,TRBJ2-2,TRBD1,TGTGCCTGCGGAAGTGGGACAGGGAACACCGGGGAGCTGTTTTTT,CACGSGTGNTGELFF
TRBV19,.,TRBJ2-7,TRBD2,TGTGCCAGTAGTCCGGGACTAGTCTACGAGCAGTACTTC,CASSPGLVYEQYF
TRBV28,.,TRBJ1-2,.,TGTGCCAGCAGGGGAGGGTCGTATAACTATGGCTACACCTTC,CASRGGSYNYGYTF
TRBV24-1,.,TRBJ1-2,.,TGTGCCACCAGTGATTCCGGGCAACGGGAGGGCTACACCTTC,CATSDSGQREGYTF
TRBV18,.,TRBJ2-3,.,TGTGCCAGCTCACCAGACCGGACAAGGAGCACAGATACGCAGTATTTT,CASSPDRTRSTDTQYF
TRBV6-1,.,TRBJ1-1,TRBD1,TGTGCCAGCAGTGAACCGCGACAGGGGGACACTGAAGCTTTCTTT,CASSEPRQGDTEAFF
TRBV12-5,.,TRBJ2-2,TRBD2,TGTGCTAGTGGCGGACAGCGGGAGGACACCGGGGAGCTGTTTTTT,CASGGQREDTGELFF
TRBV29-1,.,TRBJ2-2,TRBD2,TGCAGCGTCGCCTTAGCGGGAGGAGTTGACGGGGAGCTGTTTTTT,CSVALAGGVDGELFF
TRBV5-1,.,TRBJ1-6,.,TGCGCCAGCAGCACGGGAGGGGTCACACCCCTCCACTTT,CASSTGGVTPLHF
TRBV6-5,.,TRBJ2-7,.,TGTGCCTCGCGGGCAGGGGCCACCTACGAGCAGTACTTC,CASRAGATYEQYF
TRBV30,.,TRBJ1-2,.,TGTGCCTCTGCAGGAACCTATGGCTACACCTTC,CASAGTYGYTF
TRBV30,.,TRBJ1-1,.,TGTGCCTGGAGACAGCAGAACACTGAAGCTTTCTTT,CAWRQQNTEAFF
TRBV28,.,TRBJ2-7,.,TGTGCCAGCAGCTTACCCGACAGCTACGAGCAGTACTTC,CASSLPDSYEQYF
TRBV29-1,.,TRBJ1-2,TRBD1,TGCAGCGCCGAAGGGGACAGGGAACCCTATGGCTACACCTTC,CSAEGDREPYGYTF
TRBV18,once,TRBJ2-7,TRBD1,TGTGCCAGCTCAAGAGAGGGACAGACCGTCCGTGACGAGCAGTACTTC,CASSREGQTVRDEQYF
TRBV7-7,few,TRBJ2-2,.,TGTGCTAGCAGCTTAGTATCGAACACCGGGGAGCTGTTTTTT,CASSLVSNTGELFF
TRBV3-1/TRBV3-2,.,TRBJ1-1,.,TGTGCCAGCAGCCGAGAAAGGGGCACTGAAGCTTTCTTT,CASSRERGTEAFF
TRBV6-5,few,TRBJ1-1,TRBD1,TGTGCCAGCAGTTACTCCCCAGGGGGCTTCGGTGAAGCTTTCTTT,CASSYSPGGFGEAFF
TRBV7-2,.,TRBJ2-7,TRBD1,TGTGCCAGCAGCACCCGTTGGGGGACAGGGCGCTACGAGCAGTACTTC,CASSTRWGTGRYEQYF
TRBV6-2/TRBV6-3,.,TRBJ1-2,.,TGTGCCAGCAGTTACACGGCAGAAAGACAAGGCTACACCTTC,CASSYTAERQGYTF
TRBV7-3,.,TRBJ2-7,.,TGTGCCAGCAGCTTAGGGCCAGGGGTTGGATCCTACGAGCAGTACTTC,CASSLGPGVGSYEQYF
TRBV19,.,TRBJ1-2,TRBD1,TGTGCCAGTACCGAACAGGGGGCAGGCTATGGCTACACCTTC,CASTEQGAGYGYTF
TRBV13,once,TRBJ2-2,.,TGTGCCAGCAGCTTAGGGGAGGGAGCCGGGGAGCTGTTTTTT,CASSLGEGAGELFF
TRBV19,.,TRBJ1-1,.,TGTGCCAGTAGTCCCCCAGCAGGGTTTTGGGCTGAAGCTTTCTTT,CASSPPAGFWAEAFF
TRBV5-5,.,TRBJ1-2,.,TGTGCCAGCAGCTTGGAAGGGGTAGGAGGCTACACCTTC,CASSLEGVGGYTF
TRBV19,once,TRBJ2-5,TRBD1,TGTGCCAGTAGTATGAGGGGGCCGTCGGCTAAAGAGACCCAGTACTTC,CASSMRGPSAKETQYF
TRBV2,few,TRBJ1-6,.,TGTGCCAGCAGTCCGAGGACAGTTAATTCACCCCTCCACTTT,CASSPRTVNSPLHF
TRBV6-5,.,TRBJ1-5,.,TGTGCCAGCAGTTATAAGCCCCACCAGCCCCAGCATTTT,CASSYKPHQPQHF
TRBV29-1,.,TRBJ2-7,TRBD1,TGCAGCGTCGCCGGGACAGGCTCCTACGAGCAGTACTTC,CSVAGTGSYEQYF
TRBV25-1,once,TRBJ2-3,TRBD1,TGTGCCAGCAGTGGACAGGGGGCGCGCACAGATACGCAGTATTTT,CASSGQGARTDTQYF
TRBV30,.,TRBJ2-7,.,TGTGCCCAAAGGGGAGGGGGGGACTACGAGCAGTACTTC,CAQRGGGDYEQYF
TRBV7-7,.,TRBJ2-1,TRBD2,TGTGCTAGCAGCCCGCGACTAGCGGAAACCTACAATGAGCAGTTCTTC,CASSPRLAETYNEQFF
TRBV13,.,TRBJ2-7,.,TGTGCCAGCAGCTTAGGCAGGAGGGGCTCCTACGAGCAGTACTTC,CASSLGRRGSYEQYF
TRBV9,once,TRBJ2-1,TRBD2,TGTGCCAGCAGCGTAGGCGTCGGGAGGGCCAATGAGCAGTTCTTC,CASSVGVGRANEQFF
TRBV2,.,TRBJ2-2,.,TGTGCCAGCAGTGCAATACTAGCCGGGGAGCTGTTTTTT,CASSAILAGELFF
TRBV6-5,.,TRBJ1-5,TRBD1,TGTGCCAGCAGCCTTACAGGGGAAGGCAATCAGCCCCAGCATTTT,CASSLTGEGNQPQHF
TRBV6-2/TRBV6-3,.,TRBJ2-7,.,TGTGCCAGCAGTTACTCTACAGGAGCTTCCTACGAGCAGTACTTC,CASSYSTGASYEQYF
TRBV5-1,once,TRBJ1-5,TRBD1,TGCGCCAGCAGTCCCGACAGGGACAATCAGCCCCAGCATTTT,CASSPDRDNQPQHF
TRBV5-5,.,TRBJ1-3,TRBD1,TGTGCCAGCAGCTTACAGGGGGCCGGCTCTGGAAACACCATATATTTT,CASSLQGAGSGNTIYF
TRBV27,.,TRBJ2-1,TRBD2,TGTGCCAGCAGTCCCAGCCTAGCGGGAGACAATGAGCAGTTCTTC,CASSPSLAGDNEQFF
TRBV6-1,.,TRBJ2-1,.,TGTGCCAGCAGTGAAGTTCAGGGCCTTTACAATGAGCAGTTCTTC,CASSEVQGLYNEQFF
TRBV6-1,.,TRBJ1-5,TRBD1,TGTGCCAGCAGTGCGACCGGGACAGGGCCGGGTCAGCCCCAGCATTTT,CASSATGTGPGQPQHF